The sample holds a few counts of the clone carrying this TCR beta chain. Some clones are missing from TCRdb's copy, which holds only in-frame ones; the method was immunoSEQ multiplex PCR. Altogether 200,000 to 250,000 clones are present, about 90% being singletons, with the ten largest covering about 3.5%. The data were obtained in a study of blood T cell repertoires in COVID-19. Study background: PBMCs, B-cell-depleted T cells, or T cells were the source of the cDNA or gDNA that made up the material.

Per germline, CDR1 MGHDK and CDR2 SYGVNS. CDR3 length: 13 residues. The ends lost 1 base at V and 7 bases at J; junction bases unmatched: 4. Sample: PBMCs or T cells enriched from blood (not recorded which). The receptor's source is a young woman who had been exposed to COVID-19. The V call is TRBV25-1, the J call TRBJ2-7, with 7 positions matching TRBD2. This CDR3 reads CASSELLATEQYF. CDR3 DNA: TGTGCCAGCAGTGAATTACTAGCGACTGAGCAGTACTTC.